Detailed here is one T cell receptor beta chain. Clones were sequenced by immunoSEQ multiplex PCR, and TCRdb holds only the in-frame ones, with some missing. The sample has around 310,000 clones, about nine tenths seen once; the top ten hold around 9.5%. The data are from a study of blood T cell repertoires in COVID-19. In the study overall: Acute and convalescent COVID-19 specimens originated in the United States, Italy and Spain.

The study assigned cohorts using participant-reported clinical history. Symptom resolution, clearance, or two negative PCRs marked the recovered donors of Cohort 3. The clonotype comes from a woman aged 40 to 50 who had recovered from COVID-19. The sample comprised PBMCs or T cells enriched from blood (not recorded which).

CDR3 DNA: TGCGCCAGCAGCCAGACAGAAAATAATTCACCCCTCCACTTT. It specifies CASSQTENNSPLHF. The chain uses TRBV4-3 and TRBJ1-6, with D perhaps matching TRBD1 (5 bases). The germline CDR1 and CDR2 sequences are LGHNA and YSLEER. The CDR3 covers 14 residues. V was shortened by 3 bases and J by 5 bases, with 8 bases between the two germline ends.